The clone carrying this T cell receptor beta chain was detected only once. Antigen specificity is unknown. This entry comes from a study of T cell responses to AZD1222 COVID-19 vaccine. Study-level points and caveats: Donors were mostly white British, more females; clonal diversity possibly underestimated. The breadth and depth of Spike-specific TCRs increased once two AZD1222 doses had been given.

After removal of 4 bases from V and 8 bases from J, the junction contained 4 bases not matched to a gene. Germline V gene sequence: CDR1 MGHRA, CDR2 YSYEKL. The CDR3 spans 14 residues. Clones were read by immunoSEQ multiplex PCR, and TCRdb kept only the in-frame ones, dropping some. The profile shows about 270,000 clones, 94% of them singletons. The V call is TRBV4-1, the J call TRBJ2-1; 11 bases match TRBD2. This receptor was taken from an adult who received the AZD1222 COVID-19 vaccine. The source material was peripheral blood, sampled 28 days after the second AZD1222 dose. The chain's CDR3 is CASSRLAGGDEQFF. CDR3 in DNA: TGCGCCAGCAGCCGTTTAGCGGGAGGGGATGAGCAGTTCTTC.